The clone carrying this T cell receptor beta chain turned up a few times. This specimen comes from a study of blood T cell repertoires in COVID-19. Study-level background: From the United States, Italy and Spain came samples of acute and convalescent COVID-19. T cells, B-cell-depleted T cells, or PBMCs provided the cDNA or gDNA that served as material.

In the authors' workflow: Cell counts per sample came from amplifying reference gene primers. Produced via immunoSEQ multiplex PCR; TCRdb's table is partial and in-frame only. Clone size and the V and J calls come from that table; the DNA yielded D and trimming. The table has some 170,000 clones, 60% to 80% seen once. Germline CDR1 and CDR2: MNHNY and SVGAGI (reference sequence). This CDR3 spans 14 amino acids. V lost 6 bases, J lost 3 bases, and 5 bases stayed unmatched. The receptor comes from a woman aged 70 to 79 with acute or convalescent COVID-19. V gene TRBV6-6 combines with J gene TRBJ1-1, with 9 nucleotides matching TRBD1. Sequenced sample: peripheral blood. Here the CDR3 DNA reads TGTGCCAGCAGGGGCCGACAGGGGGACACTGAAGCTTTCTTT. Translating gives CASRGRQGDTEAFF.